Reported below is one T cell receptor beta chain. Its antigen is unknown. Reverse transcription used roughly 0.45 to 1 ug RNA and random hexamers. Amplification of TCR beta CDR3 was carried out by immunoSEQ multiplex PCR, which covered 54 Vbeta and 13 Jbeta segments. Via MiXCR, TCRdb re-called the immunoSEQ multiplex PCR reads, giving one row per CDR3 protein. This sample carries some 200,000 distinct CDR3 sequences, approximately 96% of them seen once, and the ten largest clones take approximately 0.1%. The data were taken from a study of CD8 T cells in Susac syndrome. General observations from the study: Expansion of clones was not seen in the CD4+ T cell repertoires of Susac syndrome.

Trimming removed 0 bases at V and 4 bases at J, with 12 bases between. Germline V CDR1 and CDR2: LGHDT, YNNKEL (reference sequence). The CDR3 is 15 amino acids. TCR beta sequencing was performed on blood CD8+ and CD4+ T cells. This chain joins TRBV3-1 and TRBJ2-5, with D possibly matching TRBD1 (6 bases). This receptor was taken from a human donor with Susac syndrome. The sequencing input was CD4+ T cells from PBMCs. The CDR3 DNA reads TGTGCCAGCAGCCAAGATGTGGGGGCGAGAGAGACCCAGTACTTC. Protein product: CASSQDVGARETQYF.